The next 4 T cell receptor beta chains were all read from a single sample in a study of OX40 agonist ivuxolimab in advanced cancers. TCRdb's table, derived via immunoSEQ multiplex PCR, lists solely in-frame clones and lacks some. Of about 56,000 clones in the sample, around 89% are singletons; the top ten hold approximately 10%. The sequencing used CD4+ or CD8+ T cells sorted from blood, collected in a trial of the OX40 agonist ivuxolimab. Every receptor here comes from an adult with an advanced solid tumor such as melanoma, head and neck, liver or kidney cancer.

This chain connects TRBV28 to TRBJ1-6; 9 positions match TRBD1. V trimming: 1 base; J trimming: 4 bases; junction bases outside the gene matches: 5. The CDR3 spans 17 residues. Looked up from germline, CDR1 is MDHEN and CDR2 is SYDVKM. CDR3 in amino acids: CASSLSGTGLYNSPLHF. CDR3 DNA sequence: TGTGCCAGCAGTTTATCGGGGACAGGGCTGTATAATTCACCCCTCCACTTT.

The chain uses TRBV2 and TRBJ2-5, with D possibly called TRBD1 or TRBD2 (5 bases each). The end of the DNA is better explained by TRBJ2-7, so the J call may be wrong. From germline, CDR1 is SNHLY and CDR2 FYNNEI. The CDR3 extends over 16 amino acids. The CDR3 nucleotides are TGTGCCAGCAGTGATTACCGGGACCGAAGCTCCTACGAGCAGTACTTC. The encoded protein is CASSDYRDRSSYEQYF.

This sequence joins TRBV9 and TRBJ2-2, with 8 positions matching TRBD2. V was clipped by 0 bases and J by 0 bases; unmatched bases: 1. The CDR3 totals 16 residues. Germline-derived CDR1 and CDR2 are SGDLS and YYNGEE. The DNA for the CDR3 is TGTGCCAGCAGCGTAGCGGGAGGGGCGAACACCGGGGAGCTGTTTTTT. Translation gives CASSVAGGANTGELFF.

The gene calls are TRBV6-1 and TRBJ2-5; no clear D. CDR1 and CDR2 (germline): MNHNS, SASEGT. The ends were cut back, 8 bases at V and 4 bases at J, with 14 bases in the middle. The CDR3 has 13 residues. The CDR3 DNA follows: TGTGCCAGCCAGTACCAGCCCATAGAGACCCAGTACTTC. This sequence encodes CASQYQPIETQYF.